A selection of T cell receptor beta chains follows, all from one sample in a study of shared clonotypes between healthy human individuals. Assay used: immunoSEQ multiplex PCR; TCRdb lists only in-frame clones, some missing. The sample includes approximately 1.4 million clones, around 98% of them seen just once. The sample consisted of naive CD4+ T cells sorted from blood. Receptors originate from a man aged 25 to 40 in good health. CDR3s include the opening cysteine and the closing phenylalanine or tryptophan. A D gene is named only where the DNA matches it firmly. Size values are once, few and many counts, or a class for expanded clones, and some rows have none.

cdr3_aa	cdr3_nt	v_call	j_call	clone_size	d_call
CASSELWVTGVNETQYF	TGTGCCAGCAGTGAACTTTGGGTGACAGGGGTTAATGAGACCCAGTACTTC	TRBV2	TRBJ2-5	.	TRBD1
CSVGGLTYEQYF	TGCAGCGTCGGGGGCTTAACCTACGAGCAGTACTTC	TRBV29-1	TRBJ2-7	.	.
CAWSVLPQENTEAFF	TGTGCCTGGAGTGTACTCCCGCAGGAGAACACTGAAGCTTTCTTT	TRBV30	TRBJ1-1	once	.
CASSGSADDVYGYTF	TGTGCCAGCAGTGGTTCCGCCGATGACGTTTATGGCTACACCTTC	TRBV25-1	TRBJ1-2	few	.
CASSRTGLAGGRDEQFF	TGTGCCAGCTCACGGACAGGACTAGCGGGAGGGCGGGATGAGCAGTTCTTC	TRBV18	TRBJ2-1	.	TRBD2
CASSLAGASSYEQYF	TGTGCCAGCAGCTTAGCAGGGGCTAGCTCCTACGAGCAGTACTTC	TRBV7-2	TRBJ2-7	.	.
CASSHTRASAFF	TGTGCCAGTAGCCACACGAGGGCATCGGCTTTCTTT	TRBV19	TRBJ1-1	.	.
CASSPQAPAGGSNEQFF	TGTGCCAGCAGCCCCCAGGCCCCAGCGGGGGGGAGCAATGAGCAGTTCTTC	TRBV9	TRBJ2-1	.	TRBD2
CASRFTSGSPGELFF	TGTGCCAGCCGATTCACTAGCGGGAGTCCCGGGGAGCTGTTTTTT	TRBV2	TRBJ2-2	.	TRBD2
CASSEWAGVETQYF	TGTGCCAGCAGTGAATGGGCAGGGGTAGAGACCCAGTACTTC	TRBV25-1	TRBJ2-5	.	.
CASSLVPGQGASYGYTF	TGTGCCAGCAGCTTAGTACCGGGACAGGGGGCGTCCTATGGCTACACCTTC	TRBV7-8	TRBJ1-2	.	TRBD1
CASSLSTRTGKTYEQYF	TGTGCCAGCAGCTTATCAACCCGAACAGGGAAAACCTACGAGCAGTACTTC	TRBV11-3	TRBJ2-7	.	.
CASSLVGTSYEQYF	TGTGCCAGCAGCTTAGTCGGGACTTCCTACGAGCAGTACTTC	TRBV7-3	TRBJ2-7	.	.
CASSTLRVEQGLNQETQYF	TGTGCCAGCAGTACACTACGGGTCGAGCAGGGTTTGAACCAAGAGACCCAGTACTTC	TRBV27	TRBJ2-5	once	.
CASSTRTAVGETQYF	TGTGCCAGCAGCACCCGGACGGCCGTAGGGGAGACCCAGTACTTC	TRBV9	TRBJ2-5	.	.
CASSWTPRGAEAFF	TGTGCCAGCAGTTGGACCCCGCGGGGGGCTGAAGCTTTCTTT	TRBV27	TRBJ1-1	.	.
CASATGVGTQYF	TGTGCCAGCGCCACGGGGGTGGGAACGCAGTATTTT	TRBV25-1	TRBJ2-3	.	.
CAISWDSLNTEAFF	TGTGCCATCAGTTGGGACTCCTTGAACACTGAAGCTTTCTTT	TRBV10-3	TRBJ1-1	.	.
CASSLIWGAGKDSNYGYTF	TGTGCCAGCAGTTTAATATGGGGGGCAGGGAAAGACTCCAACTATGGCTACACCTTC	TRBV28	TRBJ1-2	.	.
CATSRLPVGAGPSGYTF	TGTGCCACCAGCAGACTACCCGTTGGCGCAGGGCCTTCTGGCTACACCTTC	TRBV15	TRBJ1-2	once	.
CASSVKTSGRAHEYF	TGTGCCAGCAGCGTAAAGACTAGCGGGAGGGCCCACGAGTACTTC	TRBV11-2	TRBJ2-7	.	TRBD2
CATSRDRAGSGGYTF	TGTGCCACCAGCAGAGATAGGGCAGGATCGGGTGGCTACACCTTC	TRBV15	TRBJ1-2	.	.
CASSLIGGTTDTQYF	TGTGCCAGCAGCTTAATTGGGGGAACCACAGATACGCAGTATTTT	TRBV7-9	TRBJ2-3	.	.
CASSPSSPDTQYF	TGCGCCAGCAGCCCTTCGTCGCCAGATACGCAGTATTTT	TRBV10-1	TRBJ2-3	once	.
CASSQDEQGPSGYTF	TGTGCCAGCAGCCAAGATGAACAGGGTCCCTCGGGCTACACCTTC	TRBV4-2	TRBJ1-2	.	.
CASTRTGLGTEAFF	TGTGCCAGTACCCGGACAGGGTTGGGCACTGAAGCTTTCTTT	TRBV19	TRBJ1-1	.	TRBD1
CSVAGLMNTEAFF	TGCAGCGTTGCGGGTCTGATGAACACTGAAGCTTTCTTT	TRBV29-1	TRBJ1-1	.	.
CASSLDRASYEQYF	TGTGCCAGCAGTCTAGACAGGGCCTCCTACGAGCAGTACTTC	TRBV7-2	TRBJ2-7	.	TRBD1
CASSLALGQGPEKLFF	TGCGCCAGCAGCTTGGCTTTAGGACAGGGGCCGGAAAAACTGTTTTTT	TRBV5-1	TRBJ1-4	.	TRBD1
CAISESRRQGSAEAFF	TGTGCCATCAGTGAGTCGAGAAGACAGGGGAGCGCTGAAGCTTTCTTT	TRBV10-3	TRBJ1-1	.	TRBD1
CAGGSGYEQYF	TGTGCCGGAGGGAGCGGCTACGAGCAGTACTTC	TRBV7-9	TRBJ2-7	.	.
CASSSGLAGGLDTQYF	TGCGCCAGCAGCTCGGGTCTGGCGGGAGGATTAGATACGCAGTATTTT	TRBV5-1	TRBJ2-3	.	TRBD2
CASSVLEGGTQYF	TGTGCCAGCAGTGTTTTAGAGGGGGGGACCCAGTACTTC	TRBV6-4	TRBJ2-5	.	.
CASSIAGTSVHNEQFF	TGTGCCAGTAGTATAGCCGGGACTAGCGTCCACAATGAGCAGTTCTTC	TRBV19	TRBJ2-1	.	TRBD2
CATSRDHRRQGLLRSYNEQFF	TGTGCCACCAGCAGAGATCATCGGAGACAGGGGCTTCTACGCTCCTACAATGAGCAGTTCTTC	TRBV15	TRBJ2-1	once	TRBD1
CASSVREPYEQYF	TGTGCCAGCAGTGTCAGGGAGCCCTACGAGCAGTACTTC	TRBV6-1	TRBJ2-7	.	.
CASSSGQQLAYEQYF	TGCGCCAGCAGCTCCGGACAGCAATTGGCCTACGAGCAGTACTTC	TRBV5-1	TRBJ2-7	.	.
CASSFRGRLAGGEGETQYF	TGTGCCAGCAGCTTTCGGGGAAGACTAGCGGGAGGAGAGGGAGAGACCCAGTACTTC	TRBV11-2	TRBJ2-5	.	TRBD2
CASSQDGLAGEEQYF	TGCGCCAGCAGCCAAGACGGACTAGCGGGAGAAGAGCAGTACTTC	TRBV4-1	TRBJ2-7	.	TRBD2
CASSVVEHTGELFF	TGTGCCAGCAGCGTCGTCGAGCACACCGGGGAGCTGTTTTTT	TRBV9	TRBJ2-2	.	.
CASSVAGFYNEQFF	TGTGCCAGCAGCGTAGCGGGATTTTACAATGAGCAGTTCTTC	TRBV9	TRBJ2-1	.	.
CASSVDRGSYEQYF	TGTGCCAGCAGCGTGGACAGGGGATCCTACGAGCAGTACTTC	TRBV5-4	TRBJ2-7	.	TRBD1
CASSLQQGDNEQFF	TGTGCCAGCAGCTTACAACAGGGAGACAATGAGCAGTTCTTC	TRBV11-3	TRBJ2-1	.	.
CASRQAGGNSYNEQFF	TGCGCCAGCAGACAAGCGGGAGGAAACTCCTACAATGAGCAGTTCTTC	TRBV4-3	TRBJ2-1	.	TRBD2
CASSLDTRPVRDTQYF	TGTGCCAGCAGCTTAGATACAAGACCGGTTCGGGATACGCAGTATTTT	TRBV11-2	TRBJ2-3	.	.
CASSVRASDFNYGYTF	TGTGCCAGCAGTGTTCGGGCCTCAGATTTTAACTATGGCTACACCTTC	TRBV6-7	TRBJ1-2	.	.
CASSFDRVDSYEQYF	TGTGCCAGCAGCTTCGACAGGGTAGACTCCTACGAGCAGTACTTC	TRBV11-3	TRBJ2-7	.	TRBD1
CASSLNGHSGANVLTF	TGCGCCAGCAGCTTGAACGGCCATTCTGGGGCCAACGTCCTGACTTTC	TRBV5-1	TRBJ2-6	.	.
CASSLASAGVNYGYTF	TGCGCCAGCAGCTTGGCCTCTGCAGGGGTTAACTATGGCTACACCTTC	TRBV5-1	TRBJ1-2	.	.
CASSHADIVEQYF	TGTGCCAGCAGCCACGCGGACATCGTCGAGCAGTACTTC	TRBV14	TRBJ2-7	once	.